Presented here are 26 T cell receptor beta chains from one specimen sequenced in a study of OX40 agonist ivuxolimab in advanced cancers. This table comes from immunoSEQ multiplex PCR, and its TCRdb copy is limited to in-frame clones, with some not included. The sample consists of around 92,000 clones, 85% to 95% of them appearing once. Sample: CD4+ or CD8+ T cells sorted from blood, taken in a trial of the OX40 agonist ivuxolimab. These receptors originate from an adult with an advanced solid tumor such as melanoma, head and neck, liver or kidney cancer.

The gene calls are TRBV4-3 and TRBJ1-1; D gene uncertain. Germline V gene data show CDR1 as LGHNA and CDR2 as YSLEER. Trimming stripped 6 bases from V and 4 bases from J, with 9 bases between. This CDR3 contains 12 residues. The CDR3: CASRGSFTEAFF. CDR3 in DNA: TGCGCCAGCAGGGGTAGTTTCACTGAAGCTTTCTTT.

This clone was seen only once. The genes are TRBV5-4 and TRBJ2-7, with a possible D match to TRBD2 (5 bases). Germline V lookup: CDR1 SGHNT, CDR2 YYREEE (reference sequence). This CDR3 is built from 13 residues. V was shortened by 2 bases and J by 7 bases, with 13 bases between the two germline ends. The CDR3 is CASSFSGRGEQYV. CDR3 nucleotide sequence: TGTGCCAGCAGCTTCTCGGGGAGAGGGGAGCAGTACGTC.

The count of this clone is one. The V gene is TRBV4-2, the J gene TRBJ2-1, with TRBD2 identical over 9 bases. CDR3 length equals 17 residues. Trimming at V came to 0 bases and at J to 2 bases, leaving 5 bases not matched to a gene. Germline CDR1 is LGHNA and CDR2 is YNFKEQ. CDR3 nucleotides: TGTGCCAGCAGCCAAGAAACCCTAGCGGGGACCTACAATGAGCAGTTCTTC. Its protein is CASSQETLAGTYNEQFF.

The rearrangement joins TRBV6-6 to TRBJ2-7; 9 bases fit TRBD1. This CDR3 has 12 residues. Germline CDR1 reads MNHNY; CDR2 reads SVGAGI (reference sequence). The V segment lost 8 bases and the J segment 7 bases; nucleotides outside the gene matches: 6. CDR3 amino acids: CASGGQGREQYF. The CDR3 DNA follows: TGTGCCAGCGGGGGACAGGGTAGGGAGCAGTACTTC.

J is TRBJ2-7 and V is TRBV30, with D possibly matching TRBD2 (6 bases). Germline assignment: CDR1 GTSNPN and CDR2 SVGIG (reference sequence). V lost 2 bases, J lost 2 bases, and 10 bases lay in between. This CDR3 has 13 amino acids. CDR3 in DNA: TGTGCCTGGAGTAGCGGGCCAACCTACGAGCAGTACGTC. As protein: CAWSSGPTYEQYV.

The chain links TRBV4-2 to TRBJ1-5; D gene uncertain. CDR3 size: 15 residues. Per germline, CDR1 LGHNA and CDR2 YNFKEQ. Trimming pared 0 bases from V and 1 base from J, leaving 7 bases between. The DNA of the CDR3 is TGTGCCAGCAGCCAAGACAGGCGAAGCAATCAGCCCCAGCATTTT. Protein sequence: CASSQDRRSNQPQHF.

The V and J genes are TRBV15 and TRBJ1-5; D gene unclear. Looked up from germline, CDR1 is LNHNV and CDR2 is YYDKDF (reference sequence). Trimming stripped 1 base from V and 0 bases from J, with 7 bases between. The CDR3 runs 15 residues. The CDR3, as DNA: TGTGCCACCAGCAGAGGAGGGAATAGCAATCAGCCCCAGCATTTT. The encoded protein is CATSRGGNSNQPQHF.

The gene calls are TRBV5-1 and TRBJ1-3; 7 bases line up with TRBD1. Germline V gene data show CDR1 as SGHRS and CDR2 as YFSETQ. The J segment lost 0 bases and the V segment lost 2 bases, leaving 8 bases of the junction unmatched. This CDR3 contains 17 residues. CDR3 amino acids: CASSLQGSLSSGNTIYF. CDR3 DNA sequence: TGCGCCAGCAGCTTACAGGGGTCGCTAAGCTCTGGAAACACCATATATTTT. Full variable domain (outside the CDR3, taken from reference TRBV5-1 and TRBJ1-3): KAGVTQTPRYLIKTRGQQVTLSCSPISGHRSVSWYQQTPGQGLQFLFEYFSETQRNKGNFPGRFSGRQFSNSRSEMNVSTLELGDSALYLCASSLQGSLSSGNTIYFGEGSWLTVV.

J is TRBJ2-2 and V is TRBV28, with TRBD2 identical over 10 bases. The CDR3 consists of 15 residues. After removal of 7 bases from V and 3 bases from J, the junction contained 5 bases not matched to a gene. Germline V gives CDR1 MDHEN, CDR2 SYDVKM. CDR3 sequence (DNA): TGTGCCAGCACCCTCACTAGCGGGGACACCGGGGAGCTGTTTTTT. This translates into CASTLTSGDTGELFF.

This chain's CDR3 is CASSYRQNSPLHF. The CDR3, as DNA: TGTGCCAGCAGCTATCGACAGAATTCACCCCTCCACTTT. V and J are TRBV11-3 and TRBJ1-6, with D maybe TRBD1 (5 bases). Trimming pared 4 bases from V and 7 bases from J, leaving 8 bases between. From germline, CDR1 is SGHNT and CDR2 YENEEA. This CDR3 region has 13 residues.

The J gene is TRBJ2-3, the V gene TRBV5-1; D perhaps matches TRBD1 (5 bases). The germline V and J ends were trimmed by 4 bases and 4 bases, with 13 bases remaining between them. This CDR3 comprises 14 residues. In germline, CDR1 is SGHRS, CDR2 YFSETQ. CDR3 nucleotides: TGCGCCAGCAGCCCAGACGGACACGCAGATACGCAGTATTTT. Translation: CASSPDGHADTQYF.

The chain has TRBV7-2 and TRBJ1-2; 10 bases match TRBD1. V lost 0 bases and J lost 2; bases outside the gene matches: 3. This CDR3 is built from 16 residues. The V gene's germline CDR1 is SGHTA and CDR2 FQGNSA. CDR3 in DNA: TGTGCCAGCAGCTTAGCCCCGGGACAGGGGAACTATGGCTACACCTTC. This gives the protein CASSLAPGQGNYGYTF.

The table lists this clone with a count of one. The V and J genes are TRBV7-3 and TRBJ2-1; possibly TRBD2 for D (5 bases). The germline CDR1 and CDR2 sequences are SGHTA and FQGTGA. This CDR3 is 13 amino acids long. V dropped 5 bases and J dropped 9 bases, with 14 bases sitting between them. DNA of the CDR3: TGTGCCAGCAGCCCCGTCGGAGCGGCTGAGCAGTTCTTC. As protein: CASSPVGAAEQFF.

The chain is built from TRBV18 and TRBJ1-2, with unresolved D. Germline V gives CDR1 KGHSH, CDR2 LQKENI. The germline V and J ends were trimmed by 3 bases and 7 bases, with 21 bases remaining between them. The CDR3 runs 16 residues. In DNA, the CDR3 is TGTGCCAGCTCACCCTCCCGTGACCCCAAAGTCGGTGGCTACACCTTC. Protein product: CASSPSRDPKVGGYTF.

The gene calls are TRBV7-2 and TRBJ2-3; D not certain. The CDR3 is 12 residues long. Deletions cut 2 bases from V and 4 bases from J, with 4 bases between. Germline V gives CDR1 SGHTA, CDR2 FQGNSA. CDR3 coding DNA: TGTGCCAGCAGCTTAATGTCAGATACGCAGTATTTT. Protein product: CASSLMSDTQYF. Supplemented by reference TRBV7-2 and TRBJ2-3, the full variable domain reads GAGVSQSPSNKVTEKGKDVELRCDPISGHTALYWYRQSLGQGLEFLIYFQGNSAPDKSGLPSDRFSAERTGGSVSTLTIQRTQQEDSAVYLCASSLMSDTQYFGPGTRLTVL.

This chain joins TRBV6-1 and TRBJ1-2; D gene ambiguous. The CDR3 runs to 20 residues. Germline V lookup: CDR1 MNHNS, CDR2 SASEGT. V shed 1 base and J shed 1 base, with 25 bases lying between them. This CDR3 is CASSEVGEIPRVRSNYGYTF. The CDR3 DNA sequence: TGTGCCAGCAGTGAAGTGGGCGAAATTCCCCGGGTGCGAAGTAACTATGGCTACACCTTC.

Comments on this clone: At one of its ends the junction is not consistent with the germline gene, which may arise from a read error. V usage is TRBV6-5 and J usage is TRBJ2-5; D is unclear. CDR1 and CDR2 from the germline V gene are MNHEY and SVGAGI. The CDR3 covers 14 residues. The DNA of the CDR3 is TGTGCCAGCAGTTCTCGATGGGTCCGAGAGTCCCAGTACTTC. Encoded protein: CASSSRWVRESQYF.

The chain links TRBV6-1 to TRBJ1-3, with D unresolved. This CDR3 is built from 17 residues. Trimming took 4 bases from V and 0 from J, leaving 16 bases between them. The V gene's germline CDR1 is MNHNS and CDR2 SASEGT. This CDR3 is CASSAASLGSSGNTIYF. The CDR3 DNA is TGTGCCAGCAGTGCGGCGTCCTTAGGGAGCTCTGGAAACACCATATATTTT.

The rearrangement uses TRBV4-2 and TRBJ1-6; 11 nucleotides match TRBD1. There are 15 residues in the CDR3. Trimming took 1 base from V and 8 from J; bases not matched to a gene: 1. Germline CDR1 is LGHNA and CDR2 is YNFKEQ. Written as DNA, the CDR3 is TGTGCCAGCAGCCAAGGGACAGGGGGCTATTCACCCCTCCACTTT. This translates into CASSQGTGGYSPLHF.

The CDR3 region is CASSLAYEQYF. The DNA for the CDR3 is TGCGCCAGCAGCTTGGCATACGAGCAGTACTTC. This chain connects TRBV5-1 to TRBJ2-7; unclear D gene. Deletions cut 0 bases from V and 4 bases from J, with 2 bases between. The CDR3 consists of 11 residues. Germline V gives CDR1 SGHRS, CDR2 YFSETQ.

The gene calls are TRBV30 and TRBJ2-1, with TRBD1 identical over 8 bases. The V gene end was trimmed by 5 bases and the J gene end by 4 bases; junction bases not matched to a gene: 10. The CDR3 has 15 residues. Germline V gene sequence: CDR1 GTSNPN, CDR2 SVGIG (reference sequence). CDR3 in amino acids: CAWVTGTGSYNEQFF. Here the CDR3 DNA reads TGTGCCTGGGTGACCGGGACAGGCTCTTACAATGAGCAGTTCTTC.

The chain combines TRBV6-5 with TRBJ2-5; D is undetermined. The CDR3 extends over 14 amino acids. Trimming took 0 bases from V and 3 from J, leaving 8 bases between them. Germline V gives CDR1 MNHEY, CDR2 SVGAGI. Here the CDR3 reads CASSYSITKETQYF. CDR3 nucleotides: TGTGCCAGCAGTTACTCAATTACCAAAGAGACCCAGTACTTC.

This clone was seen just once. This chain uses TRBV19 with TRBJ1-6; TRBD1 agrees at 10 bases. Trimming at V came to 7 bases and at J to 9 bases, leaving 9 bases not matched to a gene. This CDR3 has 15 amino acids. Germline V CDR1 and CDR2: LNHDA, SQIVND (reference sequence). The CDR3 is CASTHLDRGSSPLHF. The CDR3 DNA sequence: TGTGCCAGTACTCACCTGGACAGGGGGTCTTCACCCCTCCACTTT.

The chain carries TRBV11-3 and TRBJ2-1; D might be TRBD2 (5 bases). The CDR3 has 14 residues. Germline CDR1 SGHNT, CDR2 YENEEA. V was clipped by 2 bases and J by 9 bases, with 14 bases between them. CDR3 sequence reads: CASSLSGLGIEQFF. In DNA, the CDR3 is TGTGCCAGCAGCTTAAGCGGTCTCGGGATTGAGCAGTTCTTC.

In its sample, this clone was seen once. CDR3 sequence (DNA): TGTGCCAGCAGACTGAGGGACAGGGGTATGAACACTGAAGCTTTCTTT. Its translation is CASRLRDRGMNTEAFF. This sequence joins TRBV6-6 and TRBJ1-1, with 10 bases fitting TRBD1. V shed 6 bases and J 0 bases; nucleotides not matched to a gene: 7. The CDR3 has 16 residues. CDR1 and CDR2 (germline): MNHNY, SVGAGI (reference sequence).

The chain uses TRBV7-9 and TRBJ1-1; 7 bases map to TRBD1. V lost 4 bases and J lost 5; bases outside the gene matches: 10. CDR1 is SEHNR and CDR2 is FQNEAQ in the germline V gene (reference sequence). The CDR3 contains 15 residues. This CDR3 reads CASSSGQVWETEAFF. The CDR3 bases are TGTGCCAGCAGCTCCGGACAGGTATGGGAAACTGAAGCTTTCTTT.